Presented here are 21 T cell receptor beta chains from one specimen sequenced in a study of cytomegalovirus exposure and HLA in healthy donors. Use of 60 Vbeta and 13 Jbeta primers characterized the PCR. Profiled with immunoSEQ multiplex PCR; TCRdb holds only in-frame clones, not every one. This sample has about 84,000 clones, with roughly 78% found just once. The sample taken for sequencing was PBMCs. Receptors were obtained from a male donor in good health and CMV-seropositive.

This chain links TRBV27 with TRBJ2-7; the D is unclear. Trimming left V 3 bases short and J 0 bases short, with 3 bases between. Germline lookup yields CDR1 MNHEY and CDR2 SMNVEV (reference sequence). This CDR3 is 12 amino acids long. In DNA form, the CDR3 reads TGTGCCAGCAGTTTCAACTCCTACGAGCAGTACTTC. Encoded protein: CASSFNSYEQYF.

This chain uses TRBV6-6 with TRBJ2-5; 7 bases fit TRBD2. The ends lost 5 bases at V and 5 bases at J; junction bases unmatched: 5. Germline V CDR1 and CDR2: MNHNY, SVGAGI (reference sequence). CDR3 length: 13 amino acids. CDR3 in DNA: TGTGCCAGCAGTCTACGGGAGGTTGAGACCCAGTACTTC. Translation: CASSLREVETQYF.

This clone was picked up a small number of times. The V and J genes are TRBV6-4 and TRBJ2-5, with a possible D match to TRBD1 (6 bases). Germline CDR1 is MRHNA and CDR2 is SNTAGT. The CDR3 covers 13 residues. Trimming pared 5 bases from V and 4 bases from J, leaving 11 bases between. DNA of the CDR3: TGTGCCAGCAGTTACAGGGTGGCAGAGACCCAGTACTTC. Protein product: CASSYRVAETQYF.

The chain carries TRBV19 and TRBJ2-7, with 7 bases fitting TRBD2. Germline CDR1 reads LNHDA; CDR2 reads SQIVND (reference sequence). The length of the CDR3 is 16 residues. V shed 4 bases and J 3 bases; nucleotides not matched to a gene: 12. This CDR3 is CASSTPGLAERYEQYF. CDR3 bases: TGTGCCAGTAGTACCCCGGGGCTAGCGGAACGCTACGAGCAGTACTTC.

The chain links TRBV7-2 to TRBJ2-7, with a possible D match to TRBD2 (5 bases). The CDR3 spans 14 residues. Trimming stripped 5 bases from V and 2 bases from J, with 13 bases between. Germline-derived CDR1 and CDR2 are SGHTA and FQGNSA. CDR3: CASSQASRAYEQYF. The CDR3 DNA sequence: TGTGCCAGCAGCCAGGCTAGCCGAGCCTACGAGCAGTACTTC.

The chain joins TRBV5-1 to TRBJ2-1; 10 bases fit TRBD1. The V gene's germline CDR1 is SGHRS and CDR2 YFSETQ. This CDR3 is 15 amino acids long. The J segment lost 4 bases and the V segment lost 4 bases, leaving 5 bases of the junction unmatched. Written as DNA, the CDR3 is TGCGCCAGCAGCACCGCGGGACAGGGGTACAATGAGCAGTTCTTC. It translates to CASSTAGQGYNEQFF.

The V gene is TRBV7-9, the J gene TRBJ1-3; the D gene is possibly TRBD1 (5 bases). The CDR3 length is 18 residues. Germline V lookup: CDR1 SEHNR, CDR2 FQNEAQ (reference sequence). V lost 0 bases, J lost 0 bases, and 15 bases lay in between. CDR3 sequence reads: CASSLAQGVSYSGNTIYF. The CDR3 nucleotides read TGTGCCAGCAGCTTAGCCCAAGGGGTATCGTACTCTGGAAACACCATATATTTT.

This chain connects TRBV25-1 to TRBJ1-1; 7 bases align to TRBD1. This CDR3 has 14 amino acids. Germline-derived CDR1 and CDR2 are MGHDK and SYGVNS. Trimming took 3 bases from V and 4 from J; bases not matched to a gene: 5. The CDR3 here is CASSDLQGSTEAFF. DNA for the CDR3: TGTGCCAGCAGTGATTTACAGGGGTCCACTGAAGCTTTCTTT.

The CDR3 DNA reads TGTGCCAGCAGCCACTCCACCGGGGAGCTGTTTTTT. This sequence encodes CASSHSTGELFF. This sequence joins TRBV7-2 and TRBJ2-2; D remains unclear. V lost 5 bases and J lost 4, with 5 bases in between. CDR1 SGHTA and CDR2 FQGNSA come from the germline V gene. This CDR3 is built from 12 residues.

This chain links TRBV7-2 with TRBJ2-5; a weak D match, TRBD2 (5 bases). This CDR3 has 15 residues. Germline CDR1 and CDR2: SGHTA and FQGNSA. V dropped 4 bases and J dropped 2 bases, with 14 bases sitting between them. For the CDR3, the DNA is TGTGCCAGCAGCTCCAATCCGGGATCTCAAGAGACCCAGTACTTC. It yields the protein CASSSNPGSQETQYF.

This clone has just one count. The chain has TRBV14 and TRBJ2-3, with 11 bases identical to TRBD2. There are 16 residues in the CDR3. Losses at the gene ends were 4 bases for V and 2 bases for J; bases not matched to a gene: 5. Germline V gene data show CDR1 as SGHDN and CDR2 as FVKESK. CDR3 sequence: CASSPGLAGPTDTQYF. The CDR3 DNA reads TGTGCCAGCAGCCCCGGACTAGCGGGCCCCACAGATACGCAGTATTTT.

The chain carries TRBV29-1 and TRBJ2-7; D gene uncertain. The CDR3 sequence is 13 residues long. Germline CDR1 reads SQVTM; CDR2 reads ANQGSEA. V was pared by 0 bases and J by 1 base, with 7 bases between. The CDR3 protein is CSVEEQVSYEQYF. The CDR3 DNA is TGCAGCGTTGAAGAGCAGGTATCCTACGAGCAGTACTTC.

The genes are TRBV6-5 and TRBJ2-5; D is possibly TRBD1 (5 bases). This CDR3 region has 16 residues. Germline loops: CDR1 MNHEY, CDR2 SVGAGI. The ends were cut back, 0 bases at V and 5 bases at J, with 16 bases in the middle. The CDR3 is CASSYSRSGLGETQYF. For the CDR3, the DNA is TGTGCCAGCAGTTACTCGCGATCAGGGTTGGGCGAGACCCAGTACTTC.

The gene calls are TRBV5-4 and TRBJ2-7, with TRBD2 as a possible D gene (6 bases). CDR1 and CDR2 from the germline V gene are SGHNT and YYREEE (reference sequence). The CDR3 covers 14 residues. V was pared by 4 bases and J by 2 bases, with 13 bases between. The CDR3: CASSNTAGPYEQYF. The DNA for the CDR3 is TGTGCCAGCAGCAACACAGCGGGCCCCTACGAGCAGTACTTC.

The V and J genes are TRBV7-3 and TRBJ2-3, with TRBD2 identical over 12 bases. The V gene end was trimmed by 5 bases and the J gene end by 1 base; junction bases not matched to a gene: 4. The CDR3 spans 16 residues. The V gene's germline CDR1 is SGHTA and CDR2 FQGTGA. The CDR3 region has the DNA TGTGCCAGCAGCCCCGGGACTAGCGGGCGCACAGATACGCAGTATTTT. Protein product: CASSPGTSGRTDTQYF.

This chain uses TRBV9 with TRBJ2-2, with D possibly matching TRBD1 (6 bases). Trimming took off 3 bases at V and 5 bases at J, with 14 bases between the two ends. CDR1 and CDR2 from the germline V gene are SGDLS and YYNGEE. This CDR3 spans 15 amino acids. CDR3 sequence: CASSAPRGGTGELFF. The DNA of the CDR3 is TGTGCCAGCAGCGCCCCCAGGGGTGGTACCGGGGAGCTGTTTTTT.

V and J are TRBV27 and TRBJ1-2; 7 bases match TRBD1. V lost 3 bases to trimming and J lost 4 bases; unmatched junction nucleotides: 8. This CDR3 has 15 amino acids. CDR1 is MNHEY, CDR2 SMNVEV, per germline (reference sequence). The chain's CDR3 is CASSFSEGAIYGYTF. DNA of the CDR3: TGTGCCAGCAGTTTTTCTGAGGGGGCGATCTATGGCTACACCTTC.

The gene calls are TRBV27 and TRBJ2-7; D is unresolved. Germline CDR1 MNHEY, CDR2 SMNVEV (reference sequence). The CDR3 is 17 amino acids. V lost 5 bases, J lost 0 bases, and 20 bases lay in between. The CDR3 protein is CASSPWSGVSSSYEQYF. CDR3 DNA sequence: TGTGCCAGCAGTCCGTGGAGTGGCGTCTCAAGCTCCTACGAGCAGTACTTC.

This clone was seen a few times. This chain connects TRBV6-1 to TRBJ2-7; possibly TRBD2 for D (6 bases). The CDR3 has 15 amino acids. With 5 bases removed from V and 7 bases from J, the gap between germline ends came to 21 bases. Germline V gives CDR1 MNHNS, CDR2 SASEGT. CDR3 coding DNA: TGTGCCAGCAGTCGCCGTGGGGGTCCGGGAGAGGAGCAGTACTTC. Its translation is CASSRRGGPGEEQYF.

CDR3 DNA sequence: TGTGCCAGCAGCTTCGACAGGGACACTGAAGCTTTCTTT. Translation: CASSFDRDTEAFF. The chain employs TRBV11-2 and TRBJ1-1, with 7 bases that match TRBD1. The CDR3 has 13 residues. V gave up 3 bases and J gave up 3 bases; unmatched junction bases: 1. Per germline, CDR1 SGHAT and CDR2 FQNNGV.

The V gene is TRBV27, the J gene TRBJ1-2; 7 nucleotides match TRBD1. Germline V gene lookup returns CDR1 MNHEY and CDR2 SMNVEV (reference sequence). V lost 5 bases, J lost 3 bases, and 12 bases stayed unmatched. This CDR3 spans 16 amino acids. CDR3 DNA: TGTGCCAGCAGTCTTCACAGACAGGGACTCCACTATGGCTACACCTTC. It translates to CASSLHRQGLHYGYTF.